The rows below give T cell receptor beta chains drawn from one sample of a study of STAT3 mutations in large granular lymphocyte leukemia. Using immunoSEQ multiplex PCR, the repertoire was profiled, and TCRdb retains in-frame clones only, with some absent. The repertoire has approximately 8,000 clones, roughly nine tenths of them found once; the top ten carry approximately 80%. Sequencing input: peripheral blood mononuclear cells. The receptors come from a man older than 75 with T-cell large granular lymphocyte leukemia. Some clones in this sample may be carry-over from other donors' samples. Each CDR3 is given with its conserved first and last residue. The D gene is left open where the match is weak. Only part of the rows carry a size: once, few, many, or a class if the clone is expanded.

clone_size: NA
v_call: TRBV4-2
d_call: NA
j_call: TRBJ1-6
cdr3_nt: TGTGCCAGCAGCCAAGATTTCCGGTCACCCCTCCACTTT
cdr3_aa: CASSQDFRSPLHF

clone_size: NA
v_call: TRBV4-1
d_call: TRBD2
j_call: TRBJ2-3
cdr3_nt: TGCGCCAGCAGCCGAGAAGCGGGGACTAGCACAGATACGCAGTATTTT
cdr3_aa: CASSREAGTSTDTQYF

clone_size: NA
v_call: TRBV5-4
d_call: NA
j_call: TRBJ2-7
cdr3_nt: TGTGCCAGCAGCTTGGACTTCTACGAGCAGTACTTC
cdr3_aa: CASSLDFYEQYF

clone_size: NA
v_call: TRBV5-5
d_call: NA
j_call: TRBJ1-2
cdr3_nt: TGTGCCAGCAGCTTGACAGTGGCGGACTATGGCTACACCTTC
cdr3_aa: CASSLTVADYGYTF

clone_size: NA
v_call: TRBV29-1
d_call: TRBD1
j_call: TRBJ2-7
cdr3_nt: TGCAGCGGCCTCTGGACAGGCTCCTACGAGCAGTACTTC
cdr3_aa: CSGLWTGSYEQYF

clone_size: NA
v_call: TRBV2
d_call: TRBD1
j_call: TRBJ1-5
cdr3_nt: TGTGCCAGCAGTGAAGGACAGGGGGCGGGACAGCCCCAGCATTTT
cdr3_aa: CASSEGQGAGQPQHF

clone_size: NA
v_call: TRBV6-6
d_call: NA
j_call: TRBJ1-5
cdr3_nt: TGTGCCAGCAGTTACTCGGGCGGTGGTAATCAGCCCCAGCATTTT
cdr3_aa: CASSYSGGGNQPQHF

clone_size: NA
v_call: TRBV30
d_call: NA
j_call: TRBJ1-5
cdr3_nt: TGTGCCTGGAGTGTTGGGGGGGCTAAGCCCCAGCATTTT
cdr3_aa: CAWSVGGAKPQHF

clone_size: NA
v_call: TRBV5-1
d_call: TRBD1
j_call: TRBJ1-4
cdr3_nt: TGCGCCAGCAGCTTGTGGGGGACAGGCGGGGATGAAAAACTGTTTTTT
cdr3_aa: CASSLWGTGGDEKLFF

clone_size: NA
v_call: TRBV7-7
d_call: NA
j_call: TRBJ2-6
cdr3_nt: TGTGCCAGCAGCAATTTCTTAGTGCCACAAAGTCGGGCCAACGTCCTGACTTTC
cdr3_aa: CASSNFLVPQSRANVLTF

clone_size: NA
v_call: TRBV5-1
d_call: TRBD1
j_call: TRBJ1-1
cdr3_nt: TGCGCCAGCAGCGATGACAGGGGATTGGGGACTGAAGCTTTCTTT
cdr3_aa: CASSDDRGLGTEAFF

clone_size: once
v_call: TRBV6-5
d_call: TRBD1
j_call: TRBJ1-1
cdr3_nt: TGTGCCAGCACCGAGAGACAGGGAAGGGCTTTCTTT
cdr3_aa: CASTERQGRAFF

clone_size: once
v_call: TRBV7-9
d_call: NA
j_call: TRBJ1-6
cdr3_nt: TGTGCCAGCAGGGGGGTCGGCGTTAACTGGGGTTCACCCCTCCACTTT
cdr3_aa: CASRGVGVNWGSPLHF

clone_size: NA
v_call: TRBV30
d_call: NA
j_call: TRBJ2-1
cdr3_nt: TGTGCCTGGAGTGTAGATTGGGGGAGCTCCTACAATGAGCAGTTCTTC
cdr3_aa: CAWSVDWGSSYNEQFF

clone_size: NA
v_call: TRBV2
d_call: NA
j_call: TRBJ2-5
cdr3_nt: TGTGCCAGCAGTGAAGGATTTACAGACGCCTGGGGAGAGACCCAGTACTTC
cdr3_aa: CASSEGFTDAWGETQYF

clone_size: NA
v_call: TRBV7-9
d_call: NA
j_call: TRBJ1-5
cdr3_nt: TGTGCCAGCAGCTCCGGCTCGGGGGGGGGACAGCCCCAGCATTTT
cdr3_aa: CASSSGSGGGQPQHF

clone_size: few
v_call: TRBV30
d_call: NA
j_call: TRBJ1-6
cdr3_nt: TGTGCCTGGAGTAACCAGGGGAGGAATTCACCCCTCCACTTT
cdr3_aa: CAWSNQGRNSPLHF

clone_size: once
v_call: TRBV5-1
d_call: TRBD2
j_call: TRBJ2-5
cdr3_nt: TGCGCCAGCAGCTCGGAGACTAGCGGGGGGGCAAGGTTTCAAGAGACCCAGTACTTC
cdr3_aa: CASSSETSGGARFQETQYF

clone_size: few
v_call: TRBV7-8
d_call: TRBD2
j_call: TRBJ2-5
cdr3_nt: TGTGCCAGCCGGCCGCTAGCGGGGAAAGAGACCCAGTACTTC
cdr3_aa: CASRPLAGKETQYF

clone_size: NA
v_call: TRBV4-1
d_call: TRBD1
j_call: TRBJ1-1
cdr3_nt: TGCGCCAGCAGACCCGGACAGGGTTTCAGGGTGAACACTGAAGCTTTCTTT
cdr3_aa: CASRPGQGFRVNTEAFF

clone_size: once
v_call: TRBV11-2
d_call: NA
j_call: TRBJ1-1
cdr3_nt: TGTGCCAGCAGCTTAGGATGGACTGAAGCTTTCTTT
cdr3_aa: CASSLGWTEAFF

clone_size: NA
v_call: TRBV18
d_call: TRBD1
j_call: TRBJ2-7
cdr3_nt: TGTGCCAGCTCACCCCGTACCGGGACAGGGGACGAGCAGTACTTC
cdr3_aa: CASSPRTGTGDEQYF

clone_size: NA
v_call: TRBV18
d_call: NA
j_call: TRBJ1-5
cdr3_nt: TGTGCCAGCTCACCGTTTGCTCCCGAGAGGAGCAATCAGCCCCAGCATTTT
cdr3_aa: CASSPFAPERSNQPQHF

clone_size: NA
v_call: TRBV5-1
d_call: NA
j_call: TRBJ1-4
cdr3_nt: TGCGCCAGCAGCGCCCCCGAGACAGAGAATGAAAAACTGTTTTTT
cdr3_aa: CASSAPETENEKLFF

clone_size: NA
v_call: TRBV5-8
d_call: TRBD1
j_call: TRBJ1-4
cdr3_nt: TGTGCCAGCAGCACACCGGACAGGGCTAATGAAAAACTGTTTTTT
cdr3_aa: CASSTPDRANEKLFF

clone_size: NA
v_call: TRBV5-1
d_call: NA
j_call: TRBJ1-3
cdr3_nt: TGCGCCAGCAGCTTTGGGTTTGGGGAGCACTCTGGAAACACCATATATTTT
cdr3_aa: CASSFGFGEHSGNTIYF

clone_size: once
v_call: TRBV7-2
d_call: TRBD2
j_call: TRBJ2-5
cdr3_nt: TGTGCCAGCAGCCCTGGGAGGGCCCAAGAGACCCAGTACTTC
cdr3_aa: CASSPGRAQETQYF

clone_size: NA
v_call: TRBV5-1
d_call: NA
j_call: TRBJ2-2
cdr3_nt: TGCGCCAGCACGATCCCCACCGGGGAGCTGTTTTTT
cdr3_aa: CASTIPTGELFF